Shown below are 25 T cell receptor beta chains from a single sample sequenced in a study of long-term antiretroviral therapy in people with HIV (dated by TCRdb to between 2021 and 2024). The immunoSEQ hsTCRB v3.0 assay was used at survey level resolution to sequence the TRB variable region. The table comes from immuneACCESS by way of TCRdb, which keeps in-frame sequences with V and J called. Part of the clones is missing from these tables; in studies checked, under half for an unresolved V gene and the rest for unknown reasons. Here the sample has some 16,000 clones; approximately 95% occur a single time. Of the sample, roughly 1.3% falls within the top ten clones. Sequencing used unsorted PBMCs, obtained approximately 11 years after starting antiretroviral therapy. Receptors were obtained from a man aged 30-40 years with HIV.

The chain carries TRBV29-1 and TRBJ2-5, with D possibly matching TRBD2 (6 bases). Germline CDR1 is SQVTM and CDR2 is ANQGSEA. The V and J ends lost 5 bases and 5 bases respectively, with 21 bases between them. The CDR3 totals 15 residues. The CDR3 loop is CSVTGDGGASETQYF. DNA for the CDR3: TGCAGCGTTACCGGGGACGGCGGGGCCAGTGAGACCCAGTACTTC.

The gene calls are TRBV2 and TRBJ2-1; 9 bases line up with TRBD1. Germline CDR1 and CDR2: SNHLY and FYNNEI. The J segment lost 4 bases and the V segment lost 4 bases, leaving 2 bases of the junction unmatched. The CDR3 is 14 amino acids. The CDR3 region has the DNA TGTGCCAGCAGTGTACAGGGGGCTTACAATGAGCAGTTCTTC. It encodes CASSVQGAYNEQFF.

This sequence joins TRBV19 and TRBJ1-5; 9 bases fit TRBD1. Germline V lookup: CDR1 LNHDA, CDR2 SQIVND (reference sequence). The CDR3 totals 12 residues. J was trimmed by 8 bases and V by 10 bases; bases with no gene match: 6. DNA for the CDR3: TGTGCCATTGGGGACAGGGTAGAGCCCCAGCATTTT. Its translation: CAIGDRVEPQHF. The complete variable domain, with remaining parts taken from reference TRBV19 and TRBJ1-5, reads DGGITQSPKYLFRKEGQNVTLSCEQNLNHDAMYWYRQDPGQGLRLIYYSQIVNDFQKGDIAEGYSVSREKKESFPLTVTSAQKNPTAFYLCAIGDRVEPQHFGDGTRLSIL.

The chain couples TRBV7-9 to TRBJ1-1; D is uncertain. This CDR3 has 13 amino acids. V gave up 3 bases and J gave up 4 bases, with 9 bases separating them. Per the germline V gene, CDR1 is SEHNR and CDR2 is FQNEAQ (reference sequence). This CDR3 is CASSFGTGTEAFF. The CDR3 region has the DNA TGTGCCAGCAGCTTTGGTACGGGCACTGAAGCTTTCTTT.

The rearrangement joins TRBV7-6 to TRBJ1-1; tentative D call: TRBD1 (5 bases). The V gene's germline CDR1 is SGHVS and CDR2 FNYEAQ. Deletions cut 0 bases from V and 4 bases from J, with 6 bases between. This CDR3 has 13 residues. The CDR3, as DNA: TGTGCCAGCAGCTTAGCCCAGGGCACTGAAGCTTTCTTT. Amino acid sequence: CASSLAQGTEAFF.

The chain joins TRBV6-1 to TRBJ1-5, with a tentative D call TRBD1 (6 bases). V lost 6 bases and J 11 bases, leaving 14 bases between the germline ends. The CDR3 is 12 residues long. Germline CDR1 is MNHNS and CDR2 is SASEGT. The DNA for the CDR3 is TGTGCCAGCAGGGGGCAAGGACAGTCCCAGCATTTT. This sequence encodes CASRGQGQSQHF.

J is TRBJ2-5 and V is TRBV27; D unclear. Trimming took 2 bases from V and 1 from J, leaving 8 bases between them. Germline CDR1 reads MNHEY; CDR2 reads SMNVEV (reference sequence). The CDR3 length is 14 residues. The DNA for the CDR3 is TGTGCCAGCAGTTTAAGTGTCCTCCAAGAGACCCAGTACTTC. Its translation: CASSLSVLQETQYF.

The chain links TRBV10-3 to TRBJ1-1, with D possibly TRBD1 on 6 matching bases. The germline V and J ends were trimmed by 3 bases and 4 bases, with 6 bases remaining between them. CDR1 and CDR2 (germline): ENHRY, SYGVKD. This CDR3 is built from 12 residues. The CDR3 sequence: CAISEGGTEAFF. CDR3 in DNA: TGTGCCATCAGTGAAGGGGGCACTGAAGCTTTCTTT.

This chain links TRBV4-1 with TRBJ2-3, with D perhaps TRBD2 (7 bases). The CDR3 has 15 residues. Trimming took off 0 bases at V and 6 bases at J, with 13 bases between the two ends. Germline V gene data show CDR1 as MGHRA and CDR2 as YSYEKL. CDR3 amino acids: CASSQEGGGADTQYF. CDR3 nucleotides: TGCGCCAGCAGCCAAGAAGGTGGGGGGGCTGATACGCAGTATTTT.

This chain joins TRBV28 and TRBJ2-1; TRBD2 aligns across 10 bases. This CDR3 is 15 amino acids long. The germline gives CDR1 MDHEN, CDR2 SYDVKM. J lost 7 bases, V lost 1 base, and 4 bases had no gene match. This CDR3 reads CASSLSTSGVNEQFF. DNA for the CDR3: TGTGCCAGCAGTTTATCAACTAGCGGGGTTAATGAGCAGTTCTTC.

The chain carries TRBV19 and TRBJ2-5, with 9 nucleotides matching TRBD2. The germline gives CDR1 LNHDA, CDR2 SQIVND (reference sequence). V was pared by 7 bases and J by 4 bases, with 10 bases of the junction left unmatched. CDR3 length: 15 amino acids. CDR3 sequence (DNA): TGTGCCAGTACCCCAATCGCGGGGGGGCCAGAGACCCAGTACTTC. Protein: CASTPIAGGPETQYF.

The chain combines TRBV23-1 with TRBJ1-2, with 12 bases aligning to TRBD1. TRBV23-1 is annotated as an ORF whose role is uncertain. This CDR3 comprises 14 residues. V shed 6 bases and J 9 bases; nucleotides not matched to a gene: 8. CDR3 sequence reads: CASRPLGQGACYTF. In DNA, the CDR3 is TGCGCCAGCAGACCCTTGGGACAGGGGGCTTGCTACACCTTC.

The V call is TRBV23-1, the J call TRBJ2-1; TRBD1 might be the D (5 bases). TRBV23-1 is classed as an ORF, of uncertain function. The CDR3 loop spans 13 amino acids. V lost 4 bases, J lost 8 bases, and 12 bases lay in between. The CDR3 region has the DNA TGCGCCAGCAGTCGAAAGGGGCACTATGAGCAGTTCTTC. Amino acids: CASSRKGHYEQFF.

This chain links TRBV7-8 with TRBJ1-2, with TRBD1 matching 8 bases. This CDR3 comprises 15 residues. Germline values: CDR1 SGHVS, CDR2 FQNEAQ. V shed 4 bases, J shed 8 bases, and the junction held 12 bases outside the gene matches. The CDR3 region has the DNA TGTGCCAGCAGCTCCCGGGACAGGCCTTCGATGGGCTACACCTTC. Translation: CASSSRDRPSMGYTF.

V and J are TRBV7-3 and TRBJ1-1; D is unresolved. Germline V lookup: CDR1 SGHTA, CDR2 FQGTGA. The CDR3 is 13 residues long. Trimming stripped 3 bases from V and 5 bases from J, with 10 bases between. Here the CDR3 DNA reads TGTGCCAGCAGCTTTGGGGTTTGGACTGAAGCTTTCTTT. Protein product: CASSFGVWTEAFF. Complete variable domain (other parts from reference TRBV7-3 and TRBJ1-1): GAGVSQTPSNKVTEKGKYVELRCDPISGHTALYWYRQSLGQGPEFLIYFQGTGAADDSGLPNDRFFAVRPEGSVSTLKIQRTERGDSAVYLCASSFGVWTEAFFGQGTRLTVV.

This clone has just one count. The chain has TRBV10-3 and TRBJ2-1; 9 positions match TRBD1. V dropped 3 bases and J dropped 8; count of bases not matched to a gene: 8. The CDR3 is 15 amino acids. Germline CDR1 is ENHRY and CDR2 is SYGVKD. The CDR3: CAISDRTGDTDEQFF. In DNA, the CDR3 is TGTGCCATCAGTGATCGGACAGGGGATACAGATGAGCAGTTCTTC.

The chain uses TRBV11-2 and TRBJ2-5, with a possible D match to TRBD2 (5 bases). This CDR3 is 16 amino acids long. Germline CDR1 and CDR2: SGHAT and FQNNGV. V lost 4 bases to trimming and J lost 5 bases, with 20 bases between them. CDR3 loop: CASSSPPGGSWETQYF. The CDR3 DNA reads as TGTGCCAGCAGCTCCCCCCCCGGCGGGTCATGGGAGACCCAGTACTTC.

Comment on this clone: Other DNA sequences of this sample code for an identical CDR3. The chain recombines TRBV6-4 with TRBJ2-3; 8 bases match TRBD2. The J segment lost 1 base and the V segment lost 0 bases, leaving 0 bases of the junction unmatched. Looked up from germline, CDR1 is MRHNA and CDR2 is SNTAGT. The CDR3 length is 15 residues. This chain's CDR3 is CASSDSSGGTDTQYF. Here the CDR3 DNA reads TGTGCCAGCAGTGACTCTAGCGGGGGCACAGATACGCAGTATTTT.

This chain connects TRBV4-1 to TRBJ2-7, with no clear D. V shed 3 bases and J shed 1 base, with 7 bases lying between them. Germline V lookup: CDR1 MGHRA, CDR2 YSYEKL. The CDR3 runs to 13 residues. As DNA, the CDR3 is TGCGCCAGCAGCCATAATGGGTCCTACGAGCAGTACTTC. This sequence encodes CASSHNGSYEQYF.

This clone was picked up one time. This chain joins TRBV4-1 and TRBJ1-6; TRBD1 aligns across 7 bases. This CDR3 has 16 amino acids. The ends lost 0 bases at V and 8 bases at J; junction bases unmatched: 7. Germline-derived CDR1 and CDR2 are MGHRA and YSYEKL. The chain's CDR3 is CASSQESRQGYSPLHF. For the CDR3, the DNA is TGCGCCAGCAGCCAAGAGTCGAGACAGGGTTATTCACCCCTCCACTTT.

The chain has TRBV4-2 and TRBJ2-7; no reliable D call. The V end was cut by 3 bases, the J end by 4 bases, with 4 bases between. The CDR3 runs 11 residues. Germline CDR1 LGHNA, CDR2 YNFKEQ. The chain's CDR3 is CASSQFYEQYF. CDR3 DNA: TGTGCCAGCAGCCAGTTTTACGAGCAGTACTTC.

The chain couples TRBV10-3 to TRBJ1-3; 7 bases fit TRBD1. The CDR3 has 15 amino acids. Germline loops: CDR1 ENHRY, CDR2 SYGVKD. V dropped 3 bases and J dropped 8; count of bases not matched to a gene: 10. In DNA form, the CDR3 reads TGTGCCATCAGTGACTCGACAGGGTCGGCGGACACCATATATTTT. Amino acids: CAISDSTGSADTIYF.

CDR3 in DNA: TGTGCCAGCAGTTTATCGATAGGCTACGAGCAGTACGTC. The encoded protein is CASSLSIGYEQYV. The V gene is TRBV27, the J gene TRBJ2-7; no reliable D call. V shed 0 bases and J shed 3 bases, with 6 bases lying between them. The V gene's germline CDR1 is MNHEY and CDR2 SMNVEV (reference sequence). The CDR3 has 13 residues.

V and J are TRBV25-1 and TRBJ2-1; the match to TRBD1 covers 7 bases. Germline CDR1 reads MGHDK; CDR2 reads SYGVNS. V dropped 3 bases and J dropped 6; count of bases not matched to a gene: 8. The CDR3 runs 15 residues. CDR3 region: CASSDPDRMGNEQFF. For the CDR3, the DNA is TGTGCCAGCAGTGATCCGGACAGGATGGGCAATGAGCAGTTCTTC.

The chain joins TRBV6-5 to TRBJ2-6; no clear D. CDR1 and CDR2 (germline): MNHEY, SVGAGI. The ends were cut back, 7 bases at V and 0 bases at J, with 4 bases in the middle. The CDR3 extends over 13 amino acids. This CDR3 reads CASTPSGANVLTF. CDR3 nucleotide sequence: TGTGCCAGCACGCCCTCTGGGGCCAACGTCCTGACTTTC.